This T cell receptor beta chain was obtained from a study of T cell responses to AZD1222 COVID-19 vaccine. General study findings and limits: Recipients of two AZD1222 doses showed rising Spike-specific TCR breadth and depth. As reported, nearly half of all spike-specific TCRs target variant regions that are unmutated. At 160-218 and 743-854, vaccine-associated CD4 TCRs were dominant, and they spanned spike. Repertoire sampling happened only post peak T cell response.

Turning to this clone: The antigen remains unidentified. The sample carries other DNA sequences with the same CDR3.

Germline CDR1 is MDHEN and CDR2 is SYDVKM. CDR3 length: 14 amino acids. V was clipped by 5 bases and J by 1 base; unmatched bases: 0. Profiling relied on immunoSEQ multiplex PCR, and the TCRdb table lists in-frame clones only, not all of them. The sample consists of about 140,000 clones, almost 90% of them appearing once. The source is an adult in good health. The gene calls are TRBV28 and TRBJ2-7, with 12 bases lining up with TRBD2. The sequenced sample was peripheral blood, obtained on day 0 of AZD1222 vaccination. The CDR3 protein is CASSLAGGSYEQYF. The CDR3 DNA sequence: TGTGCCAGCAGTCTAGCGGGAGGGTCCTACGAGCAGTACTTC.